Listed below are T cell receptor beta chains from one sample, sequenced in a study of technical replicates of blood from a few donors. Clones were sequenced by immunoSEQ multiplex PCR, and TCRdb holds only the in-frame ones, with some missing. Of some 31,000 clones listed, around 94% are singletons. The sample was PBMCs. These receptors originate from a human donor in good health. Some clones in this sample may be carry-over from other donors' samples. Each CDR3 is given with its conserved first and last residue. Each record gives: V gene, CDR3 protein.

TRBV7-9,CASSLDIGTANYGYTF
TRBV6-1,CASSPGTKLDQPQHF
TRBV10-3,CAISQRETSEAFF
TRBV4-1,CASSQDRQAPYEQYF
TRBV7-2,CASSFRRGATDTQYF
TRBV7-8,CASSLGGQSPLHF
TRBV4-3,CASSQSGGGYTF
TRBV5-1,CASSPAGGYNEQFF
TRBV15,CATSRDSQGDYGYTF
TRBV5-1,CASSPDGGTDYGYTF
TRBV4-3,CASSQVVGTVRYGYTF
TRBV11-2,CASSWTGEDSPLHF
TRBV11-1,CASSLTSEYEQYF
TRBV7-3,CASSFKGAGANVLTF
TRBV18,CASSPEGGDSPLHF
TRBV28,CASSGTGGALGYTF
TRBV4-3,CASSQGGWGGSYNEQFF
TRBV4-1,CASSQEGGLLYNEQFF
TRBV29-1,CSVARDRGRRETQYF
TRBV19,CASSTWTEGGYTF
TRBV5-1,CASSSTSGGTFHEQYF
TRBV4-3,CASSQGPGLAVGTDTQYF
TRBV14,CASSPRTGTMNTEAFF
TRBV7-2,CASSLGYSNTGELFF
TRBV4-3,CASSQDSRDEKLFF
TRBV9,CASREGTGGTQYF
TRBV4-3,CASSQGRVYGYTF
TRBV27,CDPTRQETQYF
TRBV30,CAWRGGGVTEAFF